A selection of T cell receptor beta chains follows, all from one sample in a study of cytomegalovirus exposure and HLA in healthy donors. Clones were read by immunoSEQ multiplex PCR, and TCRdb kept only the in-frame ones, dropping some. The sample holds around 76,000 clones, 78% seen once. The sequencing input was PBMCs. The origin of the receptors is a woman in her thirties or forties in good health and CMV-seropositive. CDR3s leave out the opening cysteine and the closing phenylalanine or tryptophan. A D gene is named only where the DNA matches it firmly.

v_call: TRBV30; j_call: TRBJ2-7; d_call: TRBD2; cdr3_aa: AWTLTGGPYEQY
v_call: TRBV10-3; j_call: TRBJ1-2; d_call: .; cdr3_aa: AISESGRVWGDYGYT
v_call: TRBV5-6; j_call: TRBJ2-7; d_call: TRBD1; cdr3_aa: ASSFYRTGGYEQY
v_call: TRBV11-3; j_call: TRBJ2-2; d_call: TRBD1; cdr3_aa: ASSPGQGPSTGELF
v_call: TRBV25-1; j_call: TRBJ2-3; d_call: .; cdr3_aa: ASSGIGGQQITDTQY
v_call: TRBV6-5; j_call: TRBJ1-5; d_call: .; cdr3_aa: ASSAQQDSNQPQH
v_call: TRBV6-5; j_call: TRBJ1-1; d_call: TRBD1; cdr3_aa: ASSYLGQGLEAF
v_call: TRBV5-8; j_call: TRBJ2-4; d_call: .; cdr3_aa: ASSLGASVAKNIQY
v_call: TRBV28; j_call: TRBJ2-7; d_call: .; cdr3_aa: ASSLYGYEQY
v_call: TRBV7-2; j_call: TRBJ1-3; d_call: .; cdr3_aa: ASSPGTVGNTIY
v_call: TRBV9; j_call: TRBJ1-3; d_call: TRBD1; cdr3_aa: ASSETQGTAGNTIY
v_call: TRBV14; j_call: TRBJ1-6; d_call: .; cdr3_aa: ASSQDLLGGNSPLH
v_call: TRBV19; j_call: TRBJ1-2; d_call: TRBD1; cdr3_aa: ASSITGGSDGYT
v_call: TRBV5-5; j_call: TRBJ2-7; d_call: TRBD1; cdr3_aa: ASSLRTGEREQY
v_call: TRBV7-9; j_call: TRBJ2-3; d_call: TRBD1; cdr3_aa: ASRGDRGTDTQY
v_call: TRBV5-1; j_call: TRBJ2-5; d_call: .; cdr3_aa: ASSFLDTQETQY
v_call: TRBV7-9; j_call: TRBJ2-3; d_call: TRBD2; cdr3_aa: ASSASGGSDTQY
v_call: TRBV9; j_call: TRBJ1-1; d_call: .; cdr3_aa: ASSVGTLTMNTEAF
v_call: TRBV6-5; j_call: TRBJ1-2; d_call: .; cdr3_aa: ASSYSRQARGGYT
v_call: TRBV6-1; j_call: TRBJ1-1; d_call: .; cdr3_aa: ASSERWVRVALGAF
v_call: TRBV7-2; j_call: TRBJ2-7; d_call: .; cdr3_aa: ASSPPGAAYEQY
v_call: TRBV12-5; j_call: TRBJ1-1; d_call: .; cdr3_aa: ASAVGGVAEAF
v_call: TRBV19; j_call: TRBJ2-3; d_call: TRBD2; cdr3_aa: ASSFSQTSGLTDTQY
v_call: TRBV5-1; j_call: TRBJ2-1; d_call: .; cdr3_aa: ASSLAVVRGNEQF
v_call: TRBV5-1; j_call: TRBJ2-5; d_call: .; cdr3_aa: ASSLVQEETQY
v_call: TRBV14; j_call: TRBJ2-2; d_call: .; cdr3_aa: ASSQRQINTGELF
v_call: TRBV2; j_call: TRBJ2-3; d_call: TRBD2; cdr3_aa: ASSEGLAGGDVWTDTQY
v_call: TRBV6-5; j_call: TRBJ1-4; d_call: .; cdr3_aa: ASSNLATNEKLF
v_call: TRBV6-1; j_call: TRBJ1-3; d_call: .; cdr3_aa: ASSEEGIYGNTIY
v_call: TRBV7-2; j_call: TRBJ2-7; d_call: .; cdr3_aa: ASRLGGEQY
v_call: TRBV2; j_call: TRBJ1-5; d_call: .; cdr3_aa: ASSVQSNQPQH
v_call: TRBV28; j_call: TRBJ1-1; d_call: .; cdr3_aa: ASSPPRRYGTEAF
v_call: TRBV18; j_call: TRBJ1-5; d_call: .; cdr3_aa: ASSPGAGLSNQPQH
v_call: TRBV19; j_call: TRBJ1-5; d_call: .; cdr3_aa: ASSITATGNQPQH
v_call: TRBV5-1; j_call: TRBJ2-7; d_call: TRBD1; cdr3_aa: ASSLAKGQGSLTMPTN
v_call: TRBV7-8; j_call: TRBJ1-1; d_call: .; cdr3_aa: ASSLRWNTEAF
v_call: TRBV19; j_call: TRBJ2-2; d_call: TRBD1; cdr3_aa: ASRLGQGGGGELF
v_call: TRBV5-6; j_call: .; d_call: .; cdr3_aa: ASSPPGHHTSYEQY
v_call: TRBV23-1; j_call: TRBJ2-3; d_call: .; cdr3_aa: ASSPTQY
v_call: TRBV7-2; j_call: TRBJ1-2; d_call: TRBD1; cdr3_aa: ASSSQGQGYGYT
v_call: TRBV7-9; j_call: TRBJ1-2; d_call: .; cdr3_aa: ASSLADSYGYT